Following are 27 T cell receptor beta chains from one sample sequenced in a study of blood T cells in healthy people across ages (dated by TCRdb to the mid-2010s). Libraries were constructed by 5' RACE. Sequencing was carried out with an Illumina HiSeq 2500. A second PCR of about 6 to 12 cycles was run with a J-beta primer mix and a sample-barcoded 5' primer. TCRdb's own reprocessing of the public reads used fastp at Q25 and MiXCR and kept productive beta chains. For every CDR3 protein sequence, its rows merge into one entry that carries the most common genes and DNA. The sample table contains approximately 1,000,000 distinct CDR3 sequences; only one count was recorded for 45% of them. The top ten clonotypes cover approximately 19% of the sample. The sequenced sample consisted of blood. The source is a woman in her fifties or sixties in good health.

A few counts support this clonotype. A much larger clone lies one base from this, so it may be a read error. CDR3 amino acids: CASSYSRDEQFF. CDR3 coding DNA: TGTGCCAGCAGTTACTCGAGGGATGAGCAGTTCTTC. The gene calls are TRBV6-6 and TRBJ2-1; D might be TRBD2 (5 bases). Trimming removed 0 bases at V and 8 bases at J, with 5 bases between. Germline assignment: CDR1 MNHNY and CDR2 SVGAGI (reference sequence). CDR3 length: 12 residues.

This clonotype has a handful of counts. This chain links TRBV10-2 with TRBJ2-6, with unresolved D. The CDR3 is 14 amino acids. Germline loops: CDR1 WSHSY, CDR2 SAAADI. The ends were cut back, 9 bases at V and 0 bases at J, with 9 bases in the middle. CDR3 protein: CASSSFSGANVLTF. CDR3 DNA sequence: TGCGCCAGTTCGTCATTCTCTGGGGCCAACGTCCTGACTTTC.

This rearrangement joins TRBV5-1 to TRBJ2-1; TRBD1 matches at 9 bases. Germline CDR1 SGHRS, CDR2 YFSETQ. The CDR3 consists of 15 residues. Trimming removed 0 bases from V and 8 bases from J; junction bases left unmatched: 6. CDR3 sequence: CASSLDHRGLDEQFF. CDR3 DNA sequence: TGCGCCAGCAGCTTGGACCACAGGGGGCTCGATGAGCAGTTCTTC. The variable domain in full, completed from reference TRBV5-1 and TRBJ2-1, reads KAGVTQTPRYLIKTRGQQVTLSCSPISGHRSVSWYQQTPGQGLQFLFEYFSETQRNKGNFPGRFSGRQFSNSRSEMNVSTLELGDSALYLCASSLDHRGLDEQFFGPGTRLTVL.

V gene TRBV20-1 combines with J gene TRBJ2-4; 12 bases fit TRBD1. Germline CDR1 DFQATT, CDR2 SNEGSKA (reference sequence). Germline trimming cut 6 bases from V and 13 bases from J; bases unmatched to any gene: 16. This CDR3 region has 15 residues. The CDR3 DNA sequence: TGCAGTGCCAACCGCCGGGGGACAGGGGGCCAAGAGCAGTACTTC. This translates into CSANRRGTGGQEQYF.

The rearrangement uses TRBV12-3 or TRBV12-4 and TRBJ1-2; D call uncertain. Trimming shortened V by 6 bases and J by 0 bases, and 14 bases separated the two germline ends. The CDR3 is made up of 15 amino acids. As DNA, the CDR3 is TGTGCCAGCAGCCCCAATTGGGAAGCTAACTATGGCTACACCTTC. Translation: CASSPNWEANYGYTF.

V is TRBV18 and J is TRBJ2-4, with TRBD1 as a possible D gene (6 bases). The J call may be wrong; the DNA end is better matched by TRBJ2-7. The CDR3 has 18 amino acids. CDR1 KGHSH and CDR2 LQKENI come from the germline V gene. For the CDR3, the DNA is TGTGCCAGCTCACCTCTTAGTGGCAGGGGCCTGGTGGGATACGAGCAGTACTTC. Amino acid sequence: CASSPLSGRGLVGYEQYF.

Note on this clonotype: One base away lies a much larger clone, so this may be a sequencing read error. The CDR3 region has the DNA TGTGCCAGCACCCCCCTCATGGGGCCCAACTACGAGCAGTACTTC. Translated, it gives CASTPLMGPNYEQYF. The V call is TRBV27, the J call TRBJ2-7; possibly TRBD1 for D (5 bases). This CDR3 contains 15 residues. Germline values: CDR1 MNHEY, CDR2 SMNVEV (reference sequence). Trimming removed 7 bases from V and 3 bases from J, with 19 bases in between.

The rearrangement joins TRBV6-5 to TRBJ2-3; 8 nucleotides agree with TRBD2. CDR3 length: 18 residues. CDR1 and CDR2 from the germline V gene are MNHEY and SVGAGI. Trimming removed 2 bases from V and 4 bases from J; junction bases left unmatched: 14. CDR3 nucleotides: TGTGCCAGCAGTTACGGTTCGGGTAGCGGGAAATCGGCAGATACGCAGTATTTT. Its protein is CASSYGSGSGKSADTQYF.

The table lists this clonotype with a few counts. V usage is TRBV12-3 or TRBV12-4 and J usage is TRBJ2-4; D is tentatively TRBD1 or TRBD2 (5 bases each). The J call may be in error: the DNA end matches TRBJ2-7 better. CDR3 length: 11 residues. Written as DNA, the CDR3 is TGTGCCAGCAGCTGGGGGTCCGAGCAGTACTTC. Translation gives CASSWGSEQYF.

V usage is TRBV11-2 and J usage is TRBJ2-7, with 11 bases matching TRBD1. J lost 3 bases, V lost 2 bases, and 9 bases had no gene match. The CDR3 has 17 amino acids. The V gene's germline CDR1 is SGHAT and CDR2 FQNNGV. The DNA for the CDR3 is TGTGCCAGCAGCTTACGCCAAACCGGGACAGGGGGCTACGAGCAGTACTTC. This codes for CASSLRQTGTGGYEQYF.

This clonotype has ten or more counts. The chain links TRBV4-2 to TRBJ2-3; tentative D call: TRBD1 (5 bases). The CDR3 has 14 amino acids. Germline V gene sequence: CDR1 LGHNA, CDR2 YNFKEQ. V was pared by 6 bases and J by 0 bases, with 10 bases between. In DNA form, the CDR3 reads TGTGCCAGCAGTGACAGACCTAGCACAGATACGCAGTATTTT. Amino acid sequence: CASSDRPSTDTQYF.

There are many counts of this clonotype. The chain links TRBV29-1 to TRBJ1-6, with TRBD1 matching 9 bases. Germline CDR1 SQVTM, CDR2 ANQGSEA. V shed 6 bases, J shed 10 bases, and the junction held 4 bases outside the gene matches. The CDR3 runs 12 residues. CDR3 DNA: TGCAGCGTGGGGGACAGGGACTCACCCCTCCACTTT. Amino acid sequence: CSVGDRDSPLHF.

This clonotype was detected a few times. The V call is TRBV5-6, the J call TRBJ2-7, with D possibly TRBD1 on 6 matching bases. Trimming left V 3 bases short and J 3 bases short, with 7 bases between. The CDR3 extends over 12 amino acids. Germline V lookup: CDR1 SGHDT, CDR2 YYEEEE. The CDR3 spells CASSWGHYEQYF. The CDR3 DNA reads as TGTGCCAGCAGCTGGGGGCACTACGAGCAGTACTTC.

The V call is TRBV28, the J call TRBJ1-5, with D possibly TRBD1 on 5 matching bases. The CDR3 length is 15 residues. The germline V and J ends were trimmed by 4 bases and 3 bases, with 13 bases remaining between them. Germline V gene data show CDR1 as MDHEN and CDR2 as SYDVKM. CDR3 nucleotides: TGTGCCAGCAGTTCTATCAGGGAGGTCAATCAGCCCCAGCATTTT. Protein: CASSSIREVNQPQHF.

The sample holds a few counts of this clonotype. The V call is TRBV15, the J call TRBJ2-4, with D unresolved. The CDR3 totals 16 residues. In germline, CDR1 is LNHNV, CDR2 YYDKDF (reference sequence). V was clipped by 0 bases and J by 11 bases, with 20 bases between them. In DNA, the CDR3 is TGTGCCACCAGCAGAGATGATAGGGCATGGGGATGGGTTCAGTACTTC. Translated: CATSRDDRAWGWVQYF.

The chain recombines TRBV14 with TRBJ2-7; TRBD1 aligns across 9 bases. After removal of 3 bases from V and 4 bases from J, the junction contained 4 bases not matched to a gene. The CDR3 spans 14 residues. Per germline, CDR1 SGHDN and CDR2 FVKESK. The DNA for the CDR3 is TGTGCCAGCAGCCACGGGACAGGGTTTTACGAGCAGTACTTC. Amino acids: CASSHGTGFYEQYF.

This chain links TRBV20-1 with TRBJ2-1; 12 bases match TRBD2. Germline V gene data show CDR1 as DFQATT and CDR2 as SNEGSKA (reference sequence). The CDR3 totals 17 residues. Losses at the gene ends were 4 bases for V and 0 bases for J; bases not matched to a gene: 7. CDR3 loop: CSAKTSGGTSSYNEQFF. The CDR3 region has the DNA TGCAGTGCTAAGACTAGCGGGGGCACGAGCTCCTACAATGAGCAGTTCTTC.

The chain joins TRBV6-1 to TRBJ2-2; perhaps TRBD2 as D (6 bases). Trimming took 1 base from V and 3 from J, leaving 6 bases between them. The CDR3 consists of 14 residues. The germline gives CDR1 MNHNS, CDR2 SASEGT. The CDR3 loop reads CASSEVADTGELFF. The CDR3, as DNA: TGTGCCAGCAGTGAAGTAGCGGACACCGGGGAGCTGTTTTTT.

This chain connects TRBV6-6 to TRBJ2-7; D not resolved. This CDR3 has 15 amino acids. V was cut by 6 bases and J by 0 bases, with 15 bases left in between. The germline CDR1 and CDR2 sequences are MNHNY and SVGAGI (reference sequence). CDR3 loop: CASRPRHLYSYEQYF. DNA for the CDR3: TGTGCCAGCAGACCCCGACACCTATACTCCTACGAGCAGTACTTC.

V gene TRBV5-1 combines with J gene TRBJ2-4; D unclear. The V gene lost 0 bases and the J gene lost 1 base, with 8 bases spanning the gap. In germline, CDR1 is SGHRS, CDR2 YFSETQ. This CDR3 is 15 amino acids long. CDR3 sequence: CASSLALGAKNIQYF. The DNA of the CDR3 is TGCGCCAGCAGCTTGGCCCTGGGGGCCAAAAACATTCAGTACTTC.

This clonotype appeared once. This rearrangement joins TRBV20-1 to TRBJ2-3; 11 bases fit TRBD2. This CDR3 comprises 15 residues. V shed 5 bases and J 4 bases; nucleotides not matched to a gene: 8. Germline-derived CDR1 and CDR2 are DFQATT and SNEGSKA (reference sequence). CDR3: CSAPASGRNPDTQYF. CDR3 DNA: TGCAGTGCTCCAGCTAGCGGGAGGAACCCAGATACGCAGTATTTT.

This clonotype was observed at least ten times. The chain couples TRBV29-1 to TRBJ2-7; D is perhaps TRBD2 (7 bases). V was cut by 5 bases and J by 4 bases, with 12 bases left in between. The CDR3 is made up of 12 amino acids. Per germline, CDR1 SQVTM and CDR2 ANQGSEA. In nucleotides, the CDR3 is TGCAGCGTTATCGGGGGGCGGTACGAGCAGTACTTC. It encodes CSVIGGRYEQYF.

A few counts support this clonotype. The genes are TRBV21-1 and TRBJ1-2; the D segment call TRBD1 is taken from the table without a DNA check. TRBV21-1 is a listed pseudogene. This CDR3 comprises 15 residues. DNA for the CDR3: TGTGCCAGCAGCTATTGGGCAGGGGTGAGGGATGGCTACACCTTC. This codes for CASSYWAGVRDGYTF.

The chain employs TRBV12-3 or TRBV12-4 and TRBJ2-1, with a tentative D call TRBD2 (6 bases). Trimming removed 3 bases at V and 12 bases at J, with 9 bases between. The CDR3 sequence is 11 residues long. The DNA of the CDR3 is TGTGCCAGCAGTTTTGGGACTCGGCAGTTCTTC. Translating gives CASSFGTRQFF.

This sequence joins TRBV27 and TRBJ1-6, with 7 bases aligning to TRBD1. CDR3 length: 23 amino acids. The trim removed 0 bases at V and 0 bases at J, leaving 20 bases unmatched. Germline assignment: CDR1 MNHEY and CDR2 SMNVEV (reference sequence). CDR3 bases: TGTGCCAGCAGTTTATCAACCATTAATACAGGGGTCCCTTTCAGCTCCTATAATTCACCCCTCCACTTT. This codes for CASSLSTINTGVPFSSYNSPLHF.

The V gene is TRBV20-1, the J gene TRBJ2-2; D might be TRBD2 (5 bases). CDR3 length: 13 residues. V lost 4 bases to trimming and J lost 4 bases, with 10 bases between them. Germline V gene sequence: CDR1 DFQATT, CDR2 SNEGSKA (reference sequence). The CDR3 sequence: CSAKLSATGELFF. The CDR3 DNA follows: TGCAGTGCTAAACTTAGCGCCACCGGGGAGCTGTTTTTT.

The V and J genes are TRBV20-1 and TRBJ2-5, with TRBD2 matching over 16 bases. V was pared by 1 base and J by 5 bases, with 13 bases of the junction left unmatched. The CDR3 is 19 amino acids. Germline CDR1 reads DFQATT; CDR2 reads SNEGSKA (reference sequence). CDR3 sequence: CSARAPGLAGGPSWETQYF. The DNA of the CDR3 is TGCAGTGCTAGAGCGCCGGGACTAGCGGGAGGGCCCTCTTGGGAGACCCAGTACTTC.